The entry below describes one TCR beta chain. Its antigen remains unidentified. These data are taken from a study of cytomegalovirus exposure and HLA in healthy donors. The germline CDR1 and CDR2 sequences are LNHNV and YYDKDF (reference sequence). The V gene lost 1 base and the J gene lost 1 base, with 5 bases spanning the gap. This CDR3 has 14 amino acids. While unrecorded immune exposures were likely, the donors were nominally healthy when sampled. Primers included in the PCR were 60 Vbeta and 13 Jbeta primers. Data came from immunoSEQ multiplex PCR; TCRdb stores just in-frame clones and leaves some out. The sample lists about 94,000 clones; about 7.6% were seen once. General study findings and limits: Earlier analysis found most TCR beta V segments productive about 87% or about 30% of the time. The later analysis indicated that the majority of CMV-associated TCR beta chains appeared HLA-restricted. Researchers catalogued approximately 170 TCR beta chains as cytomegalovirus-associated.

This receptor was identified in a man aged 45-65 years in good health and CMV-seronegative. This chain connects TRBV15 to TRBJ1-5, with unresolved D. The specimen sequenced was PBMCs. CDR3 sequence reads: CATSRVQSNQPQHF. Written as DNA, the CDR3 is TGTGCCACCAGCAGAGTACAGAGCAATCAGCCCCAGCATTTT.